This TCR beta chain was sequenced in a study of CD8 T cells in Susac syndrome. Random hexamers were used to reverse transcribe an amount of about 0.45 to 1 ug RNA. The amplification used immunoSEQ multiplex PCR on TCR beta CDR3; it spanned 54 Vbeta and 13 Jbeta. TCRdb reprocessed the immunoSEQ multiplex PCR reads via MiXCR and lists one record per CDR3 protein. The profile shows about 250,000 distinct CDR3 sequences, just over 90% of them singletons. The germline V gene has CDR1 LNHDA and CDR2 SQIVND (reference sequence). This CDR3 spans 11 amino acids. Trimming stripped 4 bases from V and 9 bases from J, with 7 bases between. Sequencing of TCR beta was undertaken in CD8+ and CD4+ T cells derived from blood. The multiple sclerosis controls were treatment-naive patients, and their relapsing-remitting disease was stable or active. Isolation of CD8+ and CD4+ T cells was performed negatively, whereas enrichment of TEMRA cells was done by FACS.

The genes are TRBV19 and TRBJ2-1; D is undetermined. This TCR was sampled from a human donor with multiple sclerosis. The sequencing sample was made of CD4+ T cells from PBMCs. The CDR3 is CASSRALEQFF. The CDR3 DNA follows: TGTGCCAGTAGTAGAGCACTTGAGCAGTTCTTC.